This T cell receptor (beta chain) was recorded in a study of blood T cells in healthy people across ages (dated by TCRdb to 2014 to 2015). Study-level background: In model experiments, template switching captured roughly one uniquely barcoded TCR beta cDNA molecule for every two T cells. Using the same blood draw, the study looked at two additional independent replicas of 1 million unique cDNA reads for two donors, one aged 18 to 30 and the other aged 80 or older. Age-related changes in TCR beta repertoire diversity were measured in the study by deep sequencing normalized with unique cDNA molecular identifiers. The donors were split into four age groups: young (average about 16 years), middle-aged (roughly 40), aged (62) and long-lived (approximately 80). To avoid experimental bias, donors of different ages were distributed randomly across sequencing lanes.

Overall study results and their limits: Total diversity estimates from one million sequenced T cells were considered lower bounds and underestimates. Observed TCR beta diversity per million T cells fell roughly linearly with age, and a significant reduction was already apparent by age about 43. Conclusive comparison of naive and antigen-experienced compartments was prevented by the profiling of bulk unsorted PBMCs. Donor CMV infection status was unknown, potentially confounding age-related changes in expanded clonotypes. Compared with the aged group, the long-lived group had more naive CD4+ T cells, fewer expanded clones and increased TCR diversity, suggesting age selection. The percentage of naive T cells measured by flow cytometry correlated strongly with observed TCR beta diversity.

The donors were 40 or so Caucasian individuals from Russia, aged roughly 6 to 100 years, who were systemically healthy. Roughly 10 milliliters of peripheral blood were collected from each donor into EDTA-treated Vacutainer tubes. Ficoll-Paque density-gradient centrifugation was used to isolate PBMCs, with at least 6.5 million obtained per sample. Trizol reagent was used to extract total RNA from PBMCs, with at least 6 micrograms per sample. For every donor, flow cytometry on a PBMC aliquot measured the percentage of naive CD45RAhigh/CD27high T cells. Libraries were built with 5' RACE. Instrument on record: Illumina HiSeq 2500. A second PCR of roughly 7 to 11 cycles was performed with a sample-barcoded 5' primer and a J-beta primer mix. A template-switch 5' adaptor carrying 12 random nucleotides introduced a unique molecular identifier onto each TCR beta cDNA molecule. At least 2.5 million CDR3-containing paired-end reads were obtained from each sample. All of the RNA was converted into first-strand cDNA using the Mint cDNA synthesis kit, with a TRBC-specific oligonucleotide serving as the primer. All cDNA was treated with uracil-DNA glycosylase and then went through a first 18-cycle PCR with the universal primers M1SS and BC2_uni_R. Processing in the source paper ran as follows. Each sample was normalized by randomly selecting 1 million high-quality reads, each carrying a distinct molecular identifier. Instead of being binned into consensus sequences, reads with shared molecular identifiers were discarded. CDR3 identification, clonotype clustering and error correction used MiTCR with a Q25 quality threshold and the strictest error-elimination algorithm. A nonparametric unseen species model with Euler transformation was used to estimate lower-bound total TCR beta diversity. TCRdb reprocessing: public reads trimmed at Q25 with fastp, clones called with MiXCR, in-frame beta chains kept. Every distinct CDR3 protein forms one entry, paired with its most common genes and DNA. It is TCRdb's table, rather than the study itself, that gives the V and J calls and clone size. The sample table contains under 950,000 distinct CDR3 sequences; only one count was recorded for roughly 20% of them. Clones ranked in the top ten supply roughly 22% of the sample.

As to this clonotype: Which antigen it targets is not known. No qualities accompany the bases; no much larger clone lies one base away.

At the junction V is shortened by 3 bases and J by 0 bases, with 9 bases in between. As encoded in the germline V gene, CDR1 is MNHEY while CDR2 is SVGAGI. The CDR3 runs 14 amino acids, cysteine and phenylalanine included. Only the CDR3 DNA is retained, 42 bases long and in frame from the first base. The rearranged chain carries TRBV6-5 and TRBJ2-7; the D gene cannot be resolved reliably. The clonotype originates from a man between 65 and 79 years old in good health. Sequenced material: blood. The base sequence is TGTGCCAGCAGTTATCAGAGGAGCTCCTACGAGCAGTACTTC. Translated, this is CASSYQRSSYEQYF.